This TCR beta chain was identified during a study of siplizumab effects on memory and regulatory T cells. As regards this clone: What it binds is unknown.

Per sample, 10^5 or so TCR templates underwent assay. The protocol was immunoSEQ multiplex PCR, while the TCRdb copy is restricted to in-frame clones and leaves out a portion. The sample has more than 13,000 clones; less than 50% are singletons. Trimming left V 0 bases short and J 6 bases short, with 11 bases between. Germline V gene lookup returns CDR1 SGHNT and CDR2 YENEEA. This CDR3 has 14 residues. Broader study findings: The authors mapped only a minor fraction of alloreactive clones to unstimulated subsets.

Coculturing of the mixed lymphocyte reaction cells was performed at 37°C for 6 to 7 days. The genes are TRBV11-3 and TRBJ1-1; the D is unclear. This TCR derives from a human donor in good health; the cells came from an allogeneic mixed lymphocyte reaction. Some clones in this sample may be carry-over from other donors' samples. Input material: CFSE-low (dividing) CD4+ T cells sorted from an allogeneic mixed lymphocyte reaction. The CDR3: CASSLDNSNAEAFF. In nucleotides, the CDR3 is TGTGCCAGCAGCTTAGATAACAGTAATGCTGAAGCTTTCTTT.